This T cell receptor beta chain was sequenced during a study of blood T cells in healthy people across ages. With 1 base clipped from V and 1 base from J, the junction kept 2 bases outside the gene matches. CDR3 length equals 15 residues. Per the germline V gene, CDR1 is SGHDN and CDR2 is FVKESK. Next came a second PCR, run for about 6 to 12 cycles, which used a sample-barcoded 5' primer along with a J-beta primer mix. TCRdb fed the 5' RACE reads into MiXCR, producing one record per CDR3 protein. Here the sample spans 380,000 or so distinct CDR3 sequences, roughly half being singletons. V usage is TRBV14 and J usage is TRBJ2-7; 9 bases agree with TRBD2. Sequenced: blood. The clonotype was recovered from a man aged 55 to 70 in good health. The CDR3: CASSQATSGSYEQYF. The CDR3 DNA sequence: TGTGCCAGCAGCCAAGCGACTAGCGGATCCTACGAGCAGTACTTC. Using reference TRBV14 and TRBJ2-7 for the parts outside the CDR3, the full variable domain is EAGVTQFPSHSVIEKGQTVTLRCDPISGHDNLYWYRRVMGKEIKFLLHFVKESKQDESGMPNNRFLAERTGGTYSTLKVQPAELEDSGVYFCASSQATSGSYEQYFGPGTRLTVT.